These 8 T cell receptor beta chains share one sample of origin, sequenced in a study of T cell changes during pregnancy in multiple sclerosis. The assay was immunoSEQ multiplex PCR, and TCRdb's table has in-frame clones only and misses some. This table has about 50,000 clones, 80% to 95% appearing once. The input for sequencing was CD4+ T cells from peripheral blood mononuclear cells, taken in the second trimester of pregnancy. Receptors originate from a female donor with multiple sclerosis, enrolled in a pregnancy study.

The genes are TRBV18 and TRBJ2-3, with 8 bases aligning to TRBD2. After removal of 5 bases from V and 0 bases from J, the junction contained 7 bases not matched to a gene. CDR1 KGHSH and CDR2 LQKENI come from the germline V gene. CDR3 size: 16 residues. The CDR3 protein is CASSSTSGHSTDTQYF. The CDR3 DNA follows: TGTGCCAGCTCATCTACTAGCGGACATAGCACAGATACGCAGTATTTT.

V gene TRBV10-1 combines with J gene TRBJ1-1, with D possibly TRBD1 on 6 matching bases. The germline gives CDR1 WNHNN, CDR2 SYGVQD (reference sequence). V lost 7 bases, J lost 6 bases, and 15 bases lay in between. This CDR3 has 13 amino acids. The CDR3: CASTQGRVAEAFF. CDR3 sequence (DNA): TGCGCCAGCACCCAGGGGAGGGTCGCTGAAGCTTTCTTT.

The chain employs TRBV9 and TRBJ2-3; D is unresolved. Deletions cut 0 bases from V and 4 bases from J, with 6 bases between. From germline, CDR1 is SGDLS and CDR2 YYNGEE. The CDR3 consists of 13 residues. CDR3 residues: CASSVVLSDTQYF. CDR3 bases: TGTGCCAGCAGCGTAGTCTTGTCAGATACGCAGTATTTT. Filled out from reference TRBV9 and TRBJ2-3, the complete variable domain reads DSGVTQTPKHLITATGQRVTLRCSPRSGDLSVYWYQQSLDQGLQFLIQYYNGEERAKGNILERFSAQQFPDLHSELNLSSLELGDSALYFCASSVVLSDTQYFGPGTRLTVL.

The CDR3 region is CASRTDSGNQPQHF. In nucleotides, the CDR3 is TGTGCCAGCAGGACGGACAGTGGCAATCAGCCCCAGCATTTT. This chain joins TRBV2 and TRBJ1-5, with D perhaps matching TRBD1 (6 bases). The CDR3 has 14 residues. Germline CDR1 reads SNHLY; CDR2 reads FYNNEI. Trimming stripped 6 bases from V and 2 bases from J, with 11 bases between.

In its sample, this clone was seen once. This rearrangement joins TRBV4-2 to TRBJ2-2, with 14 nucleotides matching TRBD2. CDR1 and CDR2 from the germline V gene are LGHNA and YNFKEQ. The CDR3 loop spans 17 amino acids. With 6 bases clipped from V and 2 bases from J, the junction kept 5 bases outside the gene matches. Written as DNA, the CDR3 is TGTGCCAGCAGTGTGACTAGCGGGGGGGCAAACACCGGGGAGCTGTTTTTT. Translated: CASSVTSGGANTGELFF.

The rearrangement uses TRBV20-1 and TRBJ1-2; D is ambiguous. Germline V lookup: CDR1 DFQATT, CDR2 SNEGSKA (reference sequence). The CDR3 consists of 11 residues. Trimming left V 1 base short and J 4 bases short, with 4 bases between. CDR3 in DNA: TGCAGTGCTAGAGCTTTCTATGGCTACACCTTC. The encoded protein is CSARAFYGYTF.

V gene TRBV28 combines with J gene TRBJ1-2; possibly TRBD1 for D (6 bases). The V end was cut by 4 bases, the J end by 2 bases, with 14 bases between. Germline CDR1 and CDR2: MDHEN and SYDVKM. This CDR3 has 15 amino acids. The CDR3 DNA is TGTGCCAGCAGTTCCCCGGACAGATACAACTATGGCTACACCTTC. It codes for CASSSPDRYNYGYTF.

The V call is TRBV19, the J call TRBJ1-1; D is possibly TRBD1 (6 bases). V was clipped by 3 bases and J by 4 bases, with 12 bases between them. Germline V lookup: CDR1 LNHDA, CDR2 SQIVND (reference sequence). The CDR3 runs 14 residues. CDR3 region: CASSILEGVTEAFF. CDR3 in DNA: TGTGCCAGTAGTATTTTAGAGGGGGTCACTGAAGCTTTCTTT. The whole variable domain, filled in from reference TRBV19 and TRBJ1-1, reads DGGITQSPKYLFRKEGQNVTLSCEQNLNHDAMYWYRQDPGQGLRLIYYSQIVNDFQKGDIAEGYSVSREKKESFPLTVTSAQKNPTAFYLCASSILEGVTEAFFGQGTRLTVV.